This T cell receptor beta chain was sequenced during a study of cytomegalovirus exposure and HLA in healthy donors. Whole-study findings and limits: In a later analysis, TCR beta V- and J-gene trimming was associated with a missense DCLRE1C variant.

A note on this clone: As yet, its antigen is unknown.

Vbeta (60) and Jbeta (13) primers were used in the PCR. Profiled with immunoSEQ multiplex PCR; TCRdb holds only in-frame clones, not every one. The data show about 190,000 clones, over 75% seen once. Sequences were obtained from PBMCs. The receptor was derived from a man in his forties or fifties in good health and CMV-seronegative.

In DNA, the CDR3 is TGTGCCATCAGTCAGGGTAGGGCCCTGAACACTGAAGCTTTCTTT. This codes for CAISQGRALNTEAFF. The chain couples TRBV10-3 to TRBJ1-1; D might be TRBD1 (5 bases). The V end was cut by 5 bases, the J end by 0 bases, with 13 bases between. This CDR3 has 15 amino acids. Germline CDR1 is ENHRY and CDR2 is SYGVKD.